The source of this T cell receptor (beta chain) is a study of blood T cell repertoires in COVID-19. Study background: The samples span acute and convalescent COVID-19 from the United States, Italy and Spain.

Data came from immunoSEQ multiplex PCR; TCRdb stores just in-frame clones and leaves some out. The sample contains fewer than 200,000 clones, around 87% of which appear only once. The trim removed 3 bases at V and 5 bases at J, leaving 9 bases unmatched. This CDR3 is 15 amino acids long. Per the germline V gene, CDR1 is SEHNR and CDR2 is FQNEAQ (reference sequence). The gene calls are TRBV7-9 and TRBJ2-7, with 8 positions matching TRBD1. The sample was peripheral blood. This receptor was identified in a middle-aged man with active or convalescent COVID-19. The CDR3 nucleotides read TGTGCCAGCAGCTTCGGACAGGGCTTTTCCCACGAGCAGTACTTC. It translates to CASSFGQGFSHEQYF.